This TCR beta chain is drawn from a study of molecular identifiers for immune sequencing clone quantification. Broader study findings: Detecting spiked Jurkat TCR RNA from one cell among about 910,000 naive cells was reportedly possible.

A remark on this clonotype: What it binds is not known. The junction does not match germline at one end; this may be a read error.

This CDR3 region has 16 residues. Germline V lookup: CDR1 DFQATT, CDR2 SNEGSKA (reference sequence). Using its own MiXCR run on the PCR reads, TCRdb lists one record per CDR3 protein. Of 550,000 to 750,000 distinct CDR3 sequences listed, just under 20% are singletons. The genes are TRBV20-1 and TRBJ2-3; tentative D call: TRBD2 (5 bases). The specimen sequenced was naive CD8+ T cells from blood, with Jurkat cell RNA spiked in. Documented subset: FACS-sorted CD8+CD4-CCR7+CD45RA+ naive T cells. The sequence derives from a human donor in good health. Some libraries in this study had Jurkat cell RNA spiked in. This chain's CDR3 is CSARDLSGFCTDTQYF. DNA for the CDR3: TGCAGTGCTAGAGATCTCAGCGGATTCTGCACAGATACGCAGTACTTT.